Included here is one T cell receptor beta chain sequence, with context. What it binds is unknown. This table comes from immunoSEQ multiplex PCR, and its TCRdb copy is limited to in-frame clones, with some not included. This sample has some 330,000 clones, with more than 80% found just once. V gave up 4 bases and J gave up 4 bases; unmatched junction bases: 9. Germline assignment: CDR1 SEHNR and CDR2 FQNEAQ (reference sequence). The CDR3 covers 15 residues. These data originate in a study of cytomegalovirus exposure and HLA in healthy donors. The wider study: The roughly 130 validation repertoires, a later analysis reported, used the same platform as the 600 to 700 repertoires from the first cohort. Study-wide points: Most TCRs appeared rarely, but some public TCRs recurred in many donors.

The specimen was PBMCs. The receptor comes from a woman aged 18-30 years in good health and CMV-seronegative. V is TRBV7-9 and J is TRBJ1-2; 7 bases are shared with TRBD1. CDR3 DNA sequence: TGTGCCAGCAGCTACGCAACGACAGGGAGCTATGGCTACACCTTC. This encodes CASSYATTGSYGYTF.